This TCR beta chain derives from a study of cytomegalovirus exposure and HLA in healthy donors. Study overall: Unique TCR beta sequences numbering over 100 million came from approximately 180 million T cells in an earlier analysis.

General study points: Altogether, more than 150 TCR beta chains were recorded as cytomegalovirus-associated. Cytomegalovirus status, reportedly, was diagnosed with high specificity and sensitivity by the classifier. Later, TCR association rates were found to vary by HLA locus, highest for DRB1 and lowest for HLA-C.

Details on this clone: Its antigen is unidentified. Mismatch with germline at one junction end may stem from a read error.

PCR amplification relied on 60 Vbeta primers (plus 13 Jbeta primers). Method: immunoSEQ multiplex PCR; TCRdb's copy keeps in-frame clones and lacks some. The sample includes over 200,000 clones, more than 75% of them seen just once. Per the germline V gene, CDR1 is SGHTA and CDR2 is FQGTGA. The CDR3 totals 14 residues. The rearrangement joins TRBV7-3 to TRBJ1-1, with D perhaps TRBD1 (6 bases). This TCR came from a human donor in good health. The sample was PBMCs. Here the CDR3 DNA reads TGTGCTAGCAGCTTAGGGGGGGTCGGCACTGAAGCTTTCTTT. The encoded protein is CASSLGGVGTEAFF. Filled out from reference TRBV7-3 and TRBJ1-1, the complete variable domain reads GAGVSQTPSNKVTEKGKYVELRCDPISGHTALYWYRQSLGQGPEFLIYFQGTGAADDSGLPNDRFFAVRPEGSVSTLKIQRTERGDSAVYLCASSLGGVGTEAFFGQGTRLTVV.